The following is a T cell receptor (beta chain) sequence with its context. These data come from a study of T cells in tuberculosis. Sorting used thawed, overnight-rested PBMC stained with anti-CD3, a viability dye and GMM-loaded CD1B tetramer. The lipid loaded on the CD1B tetramers was C32 glucose monomycolate from Rhodococcus equi. About 100,000 tetramer-negative cells were sorted from each donor. TCRdb keeps only in-frame clones here, not all; method: immunoSEQ multiplex PCR. The table records more than 70,000 clones, roughly 93% of them present only once. From germline, CDR1 is SGHNT and CDR2 YYREEE (reference sequence). The CDR3 is made up of 15 amino acids. Trimming cost V 1 base and J 1 base, with 11 bases left between them.

The clonotype was recovered from an adult woman with latent tuberculosis. Sequenced: CD1b-GMM tetramer-negative cells sorted from PBMCs. J is TRBJ1-2 and V is TRBV5-4; perhaps TRBD1 as D (5 bases). CDR3 residues: CASSLFTGYNYGYTF. CDR3 DNA: TGTGCCAGCAGCTTGTTCACAGGCTATAACTATGGCTACACCTTC.